Listed below are T cell receptor beta chains from one sample, sequenced in a study of cytomegalovirus exposure and HLA in healthy donors. TCRdb keeps only in-frame clones here, not all; method: immunoSEQ multiplex PCR. This table holds approximately 150,000 clones, around 78% found once. Sequenced input: PBMCs. The origin of the receptors is a woman between 45 and 65 years old in good health and CMV-seropositive. Each CDR3 is given with its conserved first and last residue. A row's size may be missing; if present it is once, few, many or a size class.

v_gene,j_gene,abundance,CDR3aa
TRBV7-7,TRBJ2-1,.,CASSLAVGNEQFF
TRBV12-5,TRBJ2-2,.,CASGPGDSGNTGELFF
TRBV29-1,TRBJ2-7,.,CSAAQGTGSYEQYF
TRBV29-1,TRBJ1-2,.,CSVPPKSGGFYGYTF
TRBV13,TRBJ2-3,.,CASSLRRGGRVSTDTQYF
TRBV11-2,TRBJ2-7,.,CASTGTYYEQYF
TRBV27,TRBJ2-5,.,CASSLGGINRQETQYF
TRBV6-1,TRBJ2-1,few,CASIPGLSPAEQFF
TRBV12-5,TRBJ1-2,.,CASGIPRASYTF
TRBV9,TRBJ2-5,.,CASSGGRVEETQYF
TRBV5-5,TRBJ1-2,few,CASSLWGANYGYTF
TRBV6-5,TRBJ1-2,.,CASRRTGSGDYGYTF
TRBV11-2,TRBJ2-6,few,CASSQGGSSGANVLTF
TRBV30,TRBJ2-6,.,CAWSSGANVLTF
TRBV30,TRBJ1-2,.,CAWSPGRRDGYTF
TRBV6-6,TRBJ1-1,few,CASSYGQYMNTEAFF
TRBV5-4,TRBJ2-3,.,CAGSSGGTDTQYF
TRBV11-3,TRBJ2-2,.,CASSRDDGELFF
TRBV19,TRBJ1-6,.,CASSFGQGNNSPLHF
TRBV2,TRBJ1-2,.,CASILSRDSYGYTF
TRBV5-4,TRBJ2-3,few,CASSPPGRGADTQYF
TRBV6-4,TRBJ2-3,.,CASSDRRGPLSTDTQYF
TRBV5-1,TRBJ2-1,.,CASSEGQAYNEQFF
TRBV11-2,TRBJ2-4,once,CASSLSGVGENIQYF
TRBV2,TRBJ1-4,.,CASSGPRANEKLFF
TRBV11-2,TRBJ2-7,.,CASSLGGGKEPYEQYF
TRBV2,TRBJ1-4,.,CASSSDRIFEKLFF
TRBV20-1,TRBJ1-1,.,CSAVTGTEAFF
TRBV20-1,TRBJ2-5,.,CSARDYTLQYF
TRBV5-5,TRBJ2-1,.,CASSLGVYEQFF
TRBV5-8,TRBJ1-4,.,CASSLSAGGSVNGKLFF
TRBV7-6,TRBJ2-1,.,CASSLGSYEQFF
TRBV5-6,TRBJ2-7,.,CASSLVQGSSEQYF
TRBV6-1,TRBJ1-2,.,CASRQGNFYGYTF
TRBV5-1,TRBJ1-1,.,CASSGGQGRPEAFF
TRBV6-5,TRBJ2-3,.,CASSYGPRTDTQYF
TRBV11-3,.,.,CASSLNDWSSYEQYF
TRBV6-6,TRBJ2-1,.,CASSSIAASSYNEQFF
TRBV27,TRBJ2-7,.,CASSSPGGPYEQYF
TRBV7-8,TRBJ1-2,.,CASIPDGEFLNYGYTF
TRBV7-2,TRBJ2-4,.,CASSSGQKNIQYF
TRBV6-6,TRBJ2-7,.,CATGQGYEQYF
TRBV6-1,TRBJ1-4,once,CASSRTDTNEKLFF